The 5 T cell receptor beta chains below all came from one sample that was sequenced in a study of T cell responses to AZD1222 COVID-19 vaccine. Profiling relied on immunoSEQ multiplex PCR, and the TCRdb table lists in-frame clones only, not all of them. The sample carries some 100,000 clones, 70% to 90% recorded once. Sample: peripheral blood, taken 28 days after the second AZD1222 dose. The receptors here all came from an adult who received the AZD1222 COVID-19 vaccine.

DNA for the CDR3: TGTGCCAGCAGCTTCAGGCTAGCGGGAGGAAGTGAGCAGTTCTTC. Its protein is CASSFRLAGGSEQFF. V usage is TRBV7-2 and J usage is TRBJ2-1, with 11 bases fitting TRBD2. Germline CDR1 SGHTA, CDR2 FQGNSA. The CDR3 sequence is 15 residues long. Unmatched junction bases numbered 7, after V lost 3 bases and J lost 9 bases.

The V call is TRBV5-1, the J call TRBJ1-3; TRBD1 matches at 10 bases. V shed 4 bases, J shed 4 bases, and the junction held 8 bases outside the gene matches. The germline CDR1 and CDR2 sequences are SGHRS and YFSETQ. The CDR3 contains 16 residues. CDR3: CASSMRGTGVGNTIYF. CDR3 in DNA: TGCGCCAGCAGCATGAGAGGGACAGGGGTCGGAAACACCATATATTTT.

The chain combines TRBV4-1 with TRBJ2-1; D is ambiguous. This CDR3 has 13 amino acids. Per germline, CDR1 MGHRA and CDR2 YSYEKL. With 1 base removed from V and 5 bases from J, the gap between germline ends came to 6 bases. For the CDR3, the DNA is TGCGCCAGCAGCCAAGGTGCCAACAATGAGCAGTTCTTC. This gives the protein CASSQGANNEQFF.

The chain couples TRBV6-6 to TRBJ1-5, with D possibly being TRBD1 (6 bases). Germline values: CDR1 MNHNY, CDR2 SVGAGI (reference sequence). CDR3 length equals 16 residues. Trimming removed 6 bases at V and 1 base at J, with 16 bases between. For the CDR3, the DNA is TGTGCCAGCAGCCCTAGTACAGGGACGAGCAATCAGCCCCAGCATTTT. The encoded protein is CASSPSTGTSNQPQHF.

The V gene is TRBV6-4, the J gene TRBJ1-1, with unresolved D. Germline CDR1 reads MRHNA; CDR2 reads SNTAGT. The ends were cut back, 4 bases at V and 8 bases at J, with 14 bases in the middle. There are 13 residues in the CDR3. Here the CDR3 reads CASSVEATSEAFF. The CDR3 region has the DNA TGTGCCAGCAGTGTAGAGGCGACTTCCGAAGCTTTCTTT.